The 22 T cell receptor beta chains below all came from one sample that was sequenced in a study of T cells expressing NK-cell markers. TCRdb re-called the 5' RACE reads and gives one entry per CDR3 protein, without DNA. This sample's table reports some 460,000 distinct CDR3 sequences. The sequenced sample consisted of blood T cells: a sorted CD56 or NKG2C T cell subset, CD4+ or CD8+ T cells, or bulk PBMC T cells (not recorded which). The receptors were gathered from a woman in her fifties or sixties in good health.

The J gene is TRBJ1-2, the V gene TRBV12-3 or TRBV12-4; TCRdb lists TRBD1, though no DNA is available to test this call. CDR3 length: 15 amino acids. The CDR3 sequence: CASTLREQGARGYTF.

The V gene is TRBV5-1, the J gene TRBJ1-2; TCRdb's D call of TRBD1 is untestable without DNA. Germline V gives CDR1 SGHRS, CDR2 YFSETQ. This CDR3 has 16 residues. CDR3 region: CASSETPGQGADGYTF.

The chain joins TRBV10-3 to TRBJ2-3. The germline gives CDR1 ENHRY, CDR2 SYGVKD. The CDR3 consists of 12 residues. This chain's CDR3 is CAIGARADTQYF.

The chain uses TRBV12-3 or TRBV12-4 and TRBJ2-5; TCRdb proposes TRBD1, but this gene call is untestable without DNA. This CDR3 spans 12 amino acids. The chain's CDR3 is CASSTGGETQYF.

CDR3 protein: CASSAIRGGRETQYF. The rearrangement links TRBV5-1 to TRBJ2-5; TCRdb reports TRBD2, a call that lacks DNA to check it against. Germline V gene sequence: CDR1 SGHRS, CDR2 YFSETQ. The CDR3 is 15 amino acids.

This chain connects TRBV29-1 to TRBJ1-1. In germline, CDR1 is SQVTM, CDR2 ANQGSEA. This CDR3 has 12 amino acids. Here the CDR3 reads CSVRGVNTEAFF.

The chain couples TRBV11-2 to TRBJ1-6; the TCRdb call, TRBD1, lacks DNA for checking. There are 15 residues in the CDR3. Looked up from germline, CDR1 is SGHAT and CDR2 is FQNNGV. CDR3 in amino acids: CASRNPGHKNSPLHF.

CDR3: CASSQLAGGLRSDTQYF. The chain links TRBV9 to TRBJ2-3; TCRdb reports TRBD2, a call that lacks DNA to check it against. Germline CDR1 reads SGDLS; CDR2 reads YYNGEE. The CDR3 consists of 17 residues.

This CDR3 reads CASRPQGPSPLHF. This sequence joins TRBV27 and TRBJ1-6. The CDR3 sequence is 13 residues long. Germline CDR1 reads MNHEY; CDR2 reads SMNVEV (reference sequence).

V gene TRBV29-1 combines with J gene TRBJ2-7; the D gene TCRdb calls, TRBD1, cannot be checked with no DNA. Germline V gene sequence: CDR1 SQVTM, CDR2 ANQGSEA. The CDR3 length is 13 residues. The CDR3 sequence is CSVEISRGYEQYF.

The V gene is TRBV20-1, the J gene TRBJ2-7. Germline CDR1 DFQATT, CDR2 SNEGSKA (reference sequence). CDR3 length equals 16 residues. CDR3 in amino acids: CSARDLYGQGSYEQYF.

This chain links TRBV12-3 or TRBV12-4 with TRBJ2-5; TCRdb names TRBD1, which stays unverified in the absence of DNA. CDR3 length equals 13 residues. CDR3 region: CASSSKQAGAQYF.

The chain carries TRBV9 and TRBJ1-1; with no DNA, the TCRdb D assignment of TRBD1 cannot be verified. Germline V gives CDR1 SGDLS, CDR2 YYNGEE. This CDR3 comprises 13 residues. The CDR3 loop reads CASSRGLSTEAFF.

The chain joins TRBV25-1 to TRBJ1-4; TCRdb outputs TRBD1, but without DNA this stays unchecked. Germline V gene data show CDR1 as MGHDK and CDR2 as SYGVNS. CDR3 length: 14 residues. The CDR3 loop reads CASSESRKDEKLFF.

V is TRBV15 and J is TRBJ2-1. There are 13 residues in the CDR3. Per germline, CDR1 LNHNV and CDR2 YYDKDF (reference sequence). The CDR3 loop is CATSRDPRNEQFF.

The chain carries TRBV29-1 and TRBJ1-4. The germline CDR1 and CDR2 sequences are SQVTM and ANQGSEA. This CDR3 region has 13 residues. The CDR3 sequence: CSVEPHPNEKLFF.

The CDR3 sequence: CASSSDRVSNYGYTF. This sequence joins TRBV12-3 or TRBV12-4 and TRBJ1-2; the TCRdb D gene call, TRBD1, has no DNA to confirm it. This CDR3 comprises 15 residues.

The CDR3 protein is CASGDGGGYTF. The rearrangement joins TRBV7-8 to TRBJ1-2; TCRdb proposes TRBD1, but this gene call is untestable without DNA. This CDR3 comprises 11 residues. Germline V lookup: CDR1 SGHVS, CDR2 FQNEAQ.

The chain recombines TRBV27 with TRBJ1-5; TCRdb calls TRBD1, which cannot be checked without DNA. The CDR3 loop spans 15 amino acids. The germline V gene has CDR1 MNHEY and CDR2 SMNVEV (reference sequence). CDR3 amino acids: CASSPRQENDQPQHF.

This chain links TRBV29-1 with TRBJ2-7. The CDR3 contains 13 residues. Germline values: CDR1 SQVTM, CDR2 ANQGSEA. This chain's CDR3 is CSVNTDGSYEQYF.

This chain connects TRBV5-6 to TRBJ2-1; TCRdb reports TRBD1, a call that lacks DNA to check it against. The V gene's germline CDR1 is SGHDT and CDR2 YYEEEE. The CDR3 runs 14 residues. CDR3 sequence reads: CASSLGDRYYEQFF. The whole variable domain, filled in from reference TRBV5-6 and TRBJ2-1, reads DAGVTQSPTHLIKTRGQQVTLRCSPKSGHDTVSWYQQALGQGPQFIFQYYEEEERQRGNFPDRFSGHQFPNYSSELNVNALLLGDSALYLCASSLGDRYYEQFFGPGTRLTVL.

The J gene is TRBJ2-1, the V gene TRBV4-2; TCRdb gives TRBD1 as the D gene, but with no DNA this cannot be confirmed. There are 15 residues in the CDR3. Germline CDR1 and CDR2: LGHNA and YNFKEQ. CDR3 amino acids: CASSQEPGSDNEQFF.